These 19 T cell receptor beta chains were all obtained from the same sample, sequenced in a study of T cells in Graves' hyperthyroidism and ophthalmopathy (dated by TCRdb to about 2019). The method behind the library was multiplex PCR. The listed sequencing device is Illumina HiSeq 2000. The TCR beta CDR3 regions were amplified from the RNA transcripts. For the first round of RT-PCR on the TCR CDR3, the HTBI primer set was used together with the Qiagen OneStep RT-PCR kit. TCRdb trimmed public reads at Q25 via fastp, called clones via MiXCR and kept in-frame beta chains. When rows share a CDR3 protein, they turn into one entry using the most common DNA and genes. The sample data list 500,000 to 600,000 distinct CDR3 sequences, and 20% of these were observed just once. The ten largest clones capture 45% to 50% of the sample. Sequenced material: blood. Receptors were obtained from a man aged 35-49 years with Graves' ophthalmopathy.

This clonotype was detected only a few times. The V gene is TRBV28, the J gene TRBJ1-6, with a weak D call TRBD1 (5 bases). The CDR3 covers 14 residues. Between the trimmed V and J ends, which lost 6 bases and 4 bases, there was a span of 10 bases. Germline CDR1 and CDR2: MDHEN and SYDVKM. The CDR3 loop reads CASSGTVYNSPLHF. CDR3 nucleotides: TGTGCCAGCAGCGGGACTGTTTATAATTCACCCCTCCACTTT.

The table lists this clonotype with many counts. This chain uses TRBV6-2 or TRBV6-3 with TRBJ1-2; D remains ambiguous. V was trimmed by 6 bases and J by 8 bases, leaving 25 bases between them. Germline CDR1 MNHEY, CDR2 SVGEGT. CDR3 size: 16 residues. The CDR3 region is CASSHLNAGLPWGYTF. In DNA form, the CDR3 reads TGTGCCAGCAGCCACCTAAACGCAGGACTACCCTGGGGCTACACCTTC.

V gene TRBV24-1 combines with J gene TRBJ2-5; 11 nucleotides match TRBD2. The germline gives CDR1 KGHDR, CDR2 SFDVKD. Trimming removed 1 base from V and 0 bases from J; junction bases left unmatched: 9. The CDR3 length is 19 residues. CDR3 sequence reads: CATSDLSGTSGAYQETQYF. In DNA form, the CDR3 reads TGTGCCACCAGTGATTTATCCGGGACTAGCGGCGCGTACCAAGAGACCCAGTACTTC.

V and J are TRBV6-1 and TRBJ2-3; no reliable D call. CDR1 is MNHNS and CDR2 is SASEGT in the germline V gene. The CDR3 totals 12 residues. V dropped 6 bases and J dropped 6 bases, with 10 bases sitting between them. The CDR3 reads CASRATTDTQYF. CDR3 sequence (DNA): TGTGCCAGCAGAGCGACCACGGATACGCAGTATTTT.

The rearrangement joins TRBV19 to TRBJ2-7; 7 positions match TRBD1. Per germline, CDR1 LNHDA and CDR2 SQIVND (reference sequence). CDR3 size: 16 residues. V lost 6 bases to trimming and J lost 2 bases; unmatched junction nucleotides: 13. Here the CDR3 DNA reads TGTGCCAGTAGCAGCGCGCCTGGTACAGGGGCCTACGAGCAGTACTTC. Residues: CASSSAPGTGAYEQYF.

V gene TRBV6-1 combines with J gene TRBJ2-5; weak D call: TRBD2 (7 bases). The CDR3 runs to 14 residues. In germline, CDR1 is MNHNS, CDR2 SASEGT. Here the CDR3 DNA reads TGTGCTTACAGGGAAGGGACTAACCAAGAGACCCAGTACTTC. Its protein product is CAYREGTNQETQYF.

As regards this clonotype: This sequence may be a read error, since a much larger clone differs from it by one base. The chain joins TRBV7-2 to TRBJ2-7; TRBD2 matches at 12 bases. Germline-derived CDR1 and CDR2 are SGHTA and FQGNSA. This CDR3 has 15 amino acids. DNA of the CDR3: TGTGGCAGCAGTACACTAGCGGGAGGCGCCTACGAGCAGTACTTC. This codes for CGSSTLAGGAYEQYF. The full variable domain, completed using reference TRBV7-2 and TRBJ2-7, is GAGVSQSPSNKVTEKGKDVELRCDPISGHTALYWYRQSLGQGLEFLIYFQGNSAPDKSGLPSDRFSAERTGGSVSTLTIQRTQQEDSAVYLCGSSTLAGGAYEQYFGPGTRLTVT.

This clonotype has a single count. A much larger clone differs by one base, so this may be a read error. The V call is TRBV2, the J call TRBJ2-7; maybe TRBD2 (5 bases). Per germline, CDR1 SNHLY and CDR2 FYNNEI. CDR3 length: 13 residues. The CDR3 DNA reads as TGTGCCGGCAGCAGACGGACTCACGGCGAGCAGTACTTC. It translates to CAGSRRTHGEQYF.

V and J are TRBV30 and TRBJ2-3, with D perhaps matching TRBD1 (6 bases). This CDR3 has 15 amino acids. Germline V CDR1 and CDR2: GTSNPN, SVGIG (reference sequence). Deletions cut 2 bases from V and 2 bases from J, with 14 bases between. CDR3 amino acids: CAWSRGHRSTDTQYF. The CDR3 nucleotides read TGTGCCTGGAGTAGGGGACACCGATCCACAGATACGCAGTATTTT.

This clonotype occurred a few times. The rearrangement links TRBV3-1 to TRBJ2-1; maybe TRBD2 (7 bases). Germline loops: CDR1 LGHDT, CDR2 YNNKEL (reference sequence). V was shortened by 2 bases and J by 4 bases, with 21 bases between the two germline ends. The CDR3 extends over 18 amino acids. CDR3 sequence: CASSQSPQRGGGYNEQFF. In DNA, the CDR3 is TGTGCCAGCAGCCAATCCCCCCAGAGGGGGGGCGGTTACAATGAGCAGTTCTTC.

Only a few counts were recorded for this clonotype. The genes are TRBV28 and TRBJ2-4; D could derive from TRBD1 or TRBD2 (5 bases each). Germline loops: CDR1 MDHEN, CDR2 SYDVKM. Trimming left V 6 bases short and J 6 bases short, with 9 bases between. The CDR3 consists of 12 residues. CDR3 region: CASRGDVNIQYF. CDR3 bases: TGTGCCAGCAGAGGGGACGTAAACATTCAGTACTTC.

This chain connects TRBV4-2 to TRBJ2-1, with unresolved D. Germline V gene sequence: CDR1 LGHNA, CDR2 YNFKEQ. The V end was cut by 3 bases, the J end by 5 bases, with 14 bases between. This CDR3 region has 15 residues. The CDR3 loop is CASSHGIASDNEQFF. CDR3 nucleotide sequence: TGTGCCAGCAGCCATGGGATTGCGAGTGACAATGAGCAGTTCTTC.

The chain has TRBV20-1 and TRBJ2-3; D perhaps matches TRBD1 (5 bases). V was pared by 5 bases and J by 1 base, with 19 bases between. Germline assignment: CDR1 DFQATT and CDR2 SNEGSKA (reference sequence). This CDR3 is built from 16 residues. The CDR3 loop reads CSAERSDRIGTDTQYF. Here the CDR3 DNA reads TGCAGTGCTGAAAGATCCGACAGAATCGGCACAGATACGCAGTATTTT.

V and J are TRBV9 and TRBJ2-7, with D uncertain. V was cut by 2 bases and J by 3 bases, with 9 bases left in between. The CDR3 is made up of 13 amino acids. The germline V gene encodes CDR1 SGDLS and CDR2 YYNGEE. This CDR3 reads CASSVGNYYEQYF. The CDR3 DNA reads TGTGCCAGCAGCGTCGGCAATTACTACGAGCAGTACTTC.

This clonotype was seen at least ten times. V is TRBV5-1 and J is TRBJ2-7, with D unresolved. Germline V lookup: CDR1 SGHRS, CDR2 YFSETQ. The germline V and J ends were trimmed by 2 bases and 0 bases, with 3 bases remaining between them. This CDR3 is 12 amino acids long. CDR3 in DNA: TGCGCCAGCAGCTTCCTCTCCTACGAGCAGTACTTC. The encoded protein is CASSFLSYEQYF.

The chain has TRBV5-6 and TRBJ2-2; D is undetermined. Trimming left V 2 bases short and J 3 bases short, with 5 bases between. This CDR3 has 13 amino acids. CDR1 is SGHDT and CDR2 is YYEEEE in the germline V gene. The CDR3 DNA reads TGTGCCAGCAGCTTACCCCACACCGGGGAGCTGTTTTTT. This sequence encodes CASSLPHTGELFF.

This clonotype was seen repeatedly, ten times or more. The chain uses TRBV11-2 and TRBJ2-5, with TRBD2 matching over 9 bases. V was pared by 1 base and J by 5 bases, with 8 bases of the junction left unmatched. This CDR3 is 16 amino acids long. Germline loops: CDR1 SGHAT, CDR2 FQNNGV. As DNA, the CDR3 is TGTGCCAGCAGCTTAGGATCTAGCGGGAATATCGAGACCCAGTACTTC. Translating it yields CASSLGSSGNIETQYF. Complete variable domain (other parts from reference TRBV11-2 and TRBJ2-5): EAGVAQSPRYKIIEKRQSVAFWCNPISGHATLYWYQQILGQGPKLLIQFQNNGVVDDSQLPKDRFSAERLKGVDSTLKIQPAKLEDSAVYLCASSLGSSGNIETQYFGPGTRLLVL.

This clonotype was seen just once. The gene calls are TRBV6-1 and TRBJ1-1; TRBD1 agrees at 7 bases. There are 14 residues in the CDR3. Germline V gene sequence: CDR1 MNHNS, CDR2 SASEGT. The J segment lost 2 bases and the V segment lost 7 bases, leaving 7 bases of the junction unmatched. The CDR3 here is CASMYRGINTEAFF. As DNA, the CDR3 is TGTGCCAGCATGTACAGGGGCATCAACACTGAAGCTTTCTTT.

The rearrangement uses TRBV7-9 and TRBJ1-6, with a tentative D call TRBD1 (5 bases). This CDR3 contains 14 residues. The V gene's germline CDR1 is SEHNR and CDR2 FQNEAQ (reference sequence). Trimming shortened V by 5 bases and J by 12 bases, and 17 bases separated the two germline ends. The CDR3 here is CASSLQGSLGPLHF. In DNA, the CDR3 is TGTGCCAGCAGCCTCCAGGGCTCCCTCGGACCCCTCCACTTT.